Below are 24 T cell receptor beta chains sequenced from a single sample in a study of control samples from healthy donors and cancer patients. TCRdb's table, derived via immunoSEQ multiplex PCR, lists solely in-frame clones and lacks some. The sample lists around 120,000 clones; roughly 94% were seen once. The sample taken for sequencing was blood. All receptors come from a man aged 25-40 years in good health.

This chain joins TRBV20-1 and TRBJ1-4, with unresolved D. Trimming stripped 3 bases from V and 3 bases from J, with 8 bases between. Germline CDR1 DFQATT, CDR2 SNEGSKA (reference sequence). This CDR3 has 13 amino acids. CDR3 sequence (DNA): TGCAGTGCTAGTCAGGCGTCTAATGAAAAACTGTTTTTT. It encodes CSASQASNEKLFF.

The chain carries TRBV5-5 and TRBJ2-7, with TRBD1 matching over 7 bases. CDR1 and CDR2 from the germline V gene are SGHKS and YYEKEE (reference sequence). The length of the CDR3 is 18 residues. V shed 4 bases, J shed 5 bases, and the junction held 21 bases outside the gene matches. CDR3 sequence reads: CASSRERGLRTGFHEQYF. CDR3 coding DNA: TGTGCCAGCAGCCGGGAACGGGGATTGAGGACAGGCTTTCACGAGCAGTACTTC.

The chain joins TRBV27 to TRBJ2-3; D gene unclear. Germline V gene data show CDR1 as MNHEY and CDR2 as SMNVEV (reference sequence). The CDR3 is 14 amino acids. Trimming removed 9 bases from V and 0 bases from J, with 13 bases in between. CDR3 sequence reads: CASWGTTSTDTQYF. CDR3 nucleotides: TGTGCCAGTTGGGGAACGACTAGCACAGATACGCAGTATTTT.

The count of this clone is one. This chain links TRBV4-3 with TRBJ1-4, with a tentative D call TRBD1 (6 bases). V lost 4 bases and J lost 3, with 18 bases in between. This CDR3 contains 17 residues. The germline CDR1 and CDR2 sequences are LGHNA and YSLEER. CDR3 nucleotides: TGCGCCAGCAGCCGATCTCACACAGGGCTGGCTAATGAAAAACTGTTTTTT. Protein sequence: CASSRSHTGLANEKLFF.

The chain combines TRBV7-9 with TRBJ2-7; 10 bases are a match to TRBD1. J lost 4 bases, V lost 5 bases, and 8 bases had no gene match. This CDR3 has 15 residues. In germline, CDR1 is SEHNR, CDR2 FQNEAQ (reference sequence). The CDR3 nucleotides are TGTGCCAGCAGCCCCATGACAGGGGGCCTGTACGAGCAGTACTTC. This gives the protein CASSPMTGGLYEQYF.

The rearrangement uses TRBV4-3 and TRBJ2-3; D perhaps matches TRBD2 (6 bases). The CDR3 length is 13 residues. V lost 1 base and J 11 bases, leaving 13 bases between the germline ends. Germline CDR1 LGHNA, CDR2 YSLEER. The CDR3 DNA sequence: TGCGCCAGCAGCCAAGTCGGAGGGGCTGGGCAGTATTTT. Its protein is CASSQVGGAGQYF.

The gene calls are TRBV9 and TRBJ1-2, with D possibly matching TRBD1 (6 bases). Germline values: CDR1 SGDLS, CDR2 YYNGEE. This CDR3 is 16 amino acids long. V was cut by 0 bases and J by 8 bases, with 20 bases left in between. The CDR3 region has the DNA TGTGCCAGCAGCGTAGGCGCTCCGGGGGGCGCAGGGGGCTACACCTTC. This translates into CASSVGAPGGAGGYTF.

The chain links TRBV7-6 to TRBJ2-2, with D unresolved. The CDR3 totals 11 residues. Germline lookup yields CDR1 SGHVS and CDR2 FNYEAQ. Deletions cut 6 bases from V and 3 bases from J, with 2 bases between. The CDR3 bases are TGTGCCAGCAGATACACCGGGGAGCTGTTTTTT. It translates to CASRYTGELFF.

Written as DNA, the CDR3 is TGTGCCACCCAATACTGGGAAGAAGCTTTCTTT. Translating it yields CATQYWEEAFF. The chain links TRBV28 to TRBJ1-1, with D uncertain. Per germline, CDR1 MDHEN and CDR2 SYDVKM. The V and J ends lost 10 bases and 8 bases respectively, with 14 bases between them. This CDR3 is built from 11 residues.

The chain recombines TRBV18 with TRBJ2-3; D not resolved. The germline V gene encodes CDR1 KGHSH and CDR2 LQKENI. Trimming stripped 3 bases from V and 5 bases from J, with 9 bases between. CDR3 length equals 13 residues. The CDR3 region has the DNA TGTGCCAGCTCACCGAACAAAGGAGATACGCAGTATTTT. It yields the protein CASSPNKGDTQYF.

The CDR3 nucleotides read TGTGCCAGCAGCTTAGCGTCTAGCGGGGGGCCCTACGAGCAGTACTTC. Translation: CASSLASSGGPYEQYF. The chain recombines TRBV7-2 with TRBJ2-7; 11 nucleotides align to TRBD2. V trimming: 0 bases; J trimming: 2 bases; junction bases outside the gene matches: 3. Germline CDR1 and CDR2: SGHTA and FQGNSA. CDR3 size: 16 residues.

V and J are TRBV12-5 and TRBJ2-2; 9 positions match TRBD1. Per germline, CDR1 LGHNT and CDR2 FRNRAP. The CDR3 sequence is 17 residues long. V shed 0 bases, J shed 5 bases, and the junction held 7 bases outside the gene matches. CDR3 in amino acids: CASGLVLTGGWTGELFF. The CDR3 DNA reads TGTGCTAGTGGTTTGGTACTGACAGGGGGTTGGACCGGGGAGCTGTTTTTT.

CDR3 residues: CASSDTRVYGYTF. The CDR3 DNA sequence: TGTGCCAGCAGTGATACTAGGGTCTATGGCTACACCTTC. The J gene is TRBJ1-2, the V gene TRBV2; D is unclear. Germline V gene lookup returns CDR1 SNHLY and CDR2 FYNNEI. Trimming left V 3 bases short and J 4 bases short, with 9 bases between. The CDR3 length is 13 residues.

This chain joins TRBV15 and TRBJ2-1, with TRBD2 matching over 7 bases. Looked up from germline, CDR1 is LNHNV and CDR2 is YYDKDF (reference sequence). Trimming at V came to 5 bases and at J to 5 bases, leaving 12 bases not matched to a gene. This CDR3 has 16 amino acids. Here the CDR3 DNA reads TGTGCCACCAGCCGCTCTGGACTAGGGAGGGACAATGAGCAGTTCTTC. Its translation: CATSRSGLGRDNEQFF.

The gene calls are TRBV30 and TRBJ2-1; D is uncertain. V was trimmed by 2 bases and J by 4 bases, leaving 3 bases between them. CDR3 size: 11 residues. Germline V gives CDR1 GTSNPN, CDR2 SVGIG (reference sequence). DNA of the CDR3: TGTGCCTGGAGTACGTACAATGAGCAGTTCTTC. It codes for CAWSTYNEQFF.

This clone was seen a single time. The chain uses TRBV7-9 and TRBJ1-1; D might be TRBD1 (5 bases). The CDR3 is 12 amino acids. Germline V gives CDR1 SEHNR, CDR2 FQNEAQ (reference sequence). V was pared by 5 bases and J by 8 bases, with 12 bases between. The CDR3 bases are TGTGCCAGCAGCATACAGGTTTCCGAAGCTTTCTTT. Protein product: CASSIQVSEAFF.

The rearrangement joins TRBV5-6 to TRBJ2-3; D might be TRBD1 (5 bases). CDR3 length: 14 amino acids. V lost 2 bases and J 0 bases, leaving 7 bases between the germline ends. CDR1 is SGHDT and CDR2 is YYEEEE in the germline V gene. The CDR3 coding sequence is TGTGCCAGCAGCTTCCCAGGGAGCACAGATACGCAGTATTTT. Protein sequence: CASSFPGSTDTQYF. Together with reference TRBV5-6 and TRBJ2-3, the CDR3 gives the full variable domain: DAGVTQSPTHLIKTRGQQVTLRCSPKSGHDTVSWYQQALGQGPQFIFQYYEEEERQRGNFPDRFSGHQFPNYSSELNVNALLLGDSALYLCASSFPGSTDTQYFGPGTRLTVL.

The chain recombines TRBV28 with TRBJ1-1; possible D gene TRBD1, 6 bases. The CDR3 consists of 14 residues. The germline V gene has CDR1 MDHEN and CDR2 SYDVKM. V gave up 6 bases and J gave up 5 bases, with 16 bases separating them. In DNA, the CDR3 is TGTGCCAGCAGGAGCACAGGGTGGAGAACTGAAGCTTTCTTT. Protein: CASRSTGWRTEAFF.

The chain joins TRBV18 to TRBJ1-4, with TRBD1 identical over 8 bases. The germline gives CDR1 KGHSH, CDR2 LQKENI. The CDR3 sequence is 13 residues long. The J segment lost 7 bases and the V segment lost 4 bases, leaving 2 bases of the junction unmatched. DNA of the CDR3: TGTGCCAGCTCACTGGGACAGGCTGAAAAACTGTTTTTT. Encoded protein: CASSLGQAEKLFF.

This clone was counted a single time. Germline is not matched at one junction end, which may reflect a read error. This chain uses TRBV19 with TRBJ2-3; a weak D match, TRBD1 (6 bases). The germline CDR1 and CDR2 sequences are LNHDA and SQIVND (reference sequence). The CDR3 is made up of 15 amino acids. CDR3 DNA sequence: TGTGCCAGCAGTAGGGACAAGTCTAGCACAGATACGCAGTATTTT. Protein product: CASSRDKSSTDTQYF.

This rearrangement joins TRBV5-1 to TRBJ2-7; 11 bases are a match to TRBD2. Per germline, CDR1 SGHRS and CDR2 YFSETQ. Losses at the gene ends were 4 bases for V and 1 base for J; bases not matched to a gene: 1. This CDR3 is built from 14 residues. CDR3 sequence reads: CASSIAGGSYEQYF. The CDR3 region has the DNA TGCGCCAGCAGCATAGCGGGGGGGTCCTACGAGCAGTACTTC.

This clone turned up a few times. The CDR3 sequence is CASSSQGFGNQPQHF. CDR3 DNA sequence: TGTGCCAGCAGTTCACAGGGGTTCGGCAATCAGCCCCAGCATTTT. The chain combines TRBV28 with TRBJ1-5; 7 nucleotides line up with TRBD1. The trim removed 4 bases at V and 2 bases at J, leaving 5 bases unmatched. The CDR3 consists of 15 residues. CDR1 is MDHEN, CDR2 SYDVKM, per germline.

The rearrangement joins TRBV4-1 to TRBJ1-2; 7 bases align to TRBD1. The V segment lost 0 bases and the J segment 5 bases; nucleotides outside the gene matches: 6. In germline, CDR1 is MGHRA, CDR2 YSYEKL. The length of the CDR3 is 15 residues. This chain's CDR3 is CASSQDTGERYGYTF. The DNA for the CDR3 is TGCGCCAGCAGCCAAGATACAGGGGAGCGGTATGGCTACACCTTC.

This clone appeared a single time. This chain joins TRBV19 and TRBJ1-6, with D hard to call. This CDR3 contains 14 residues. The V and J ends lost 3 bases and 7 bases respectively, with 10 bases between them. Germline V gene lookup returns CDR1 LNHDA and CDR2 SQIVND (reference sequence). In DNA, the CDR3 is TGTGCCAGTAGTATTCAGGCAGGAAATTCACCCCTCCACTTT. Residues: CASSIQAGNSPLHF.